This passage covers 31 T cell receptor beta chains from one sample sequenced in a study of cytomegalovirus exposure and HLA in healthy donors. Primers: 60 Vbeta forward and 13 Jbeta reverse. TCRdb keeps only in-frame clones here, not all; method: immunoSEQ multiplex PCR. Found here are around 150,000 clones, 60% to 80% of them singletons; the top ten hold over 2%. Sequences were obtained from PBMCs. These receptors originate from a man aged 25-45 years in good health and CMV-seronegative.

The rearrangement joins TRBV5-8 to TRBJ2-3, with D maybe TRBD2 (5 bases). The ends were cut back, 0 bases at V and 10 bases at J, with 18 bases in the middle. Germline-derived CDR1 and CDR2 are SGHTS and YDEGEE. There are 15 residues in the CDR3. DNA of the CDR3: TGTGCCAGCAGCTTGGCCCCATCAACTAGTGCCGCGCAGTATTTT. Its protein is CASSLAPSTSAAQYF.

Concerning this clone itself: A read error may produce the germline difference seen at one junction end. The chain is built from TRBV19 and TRBJ1-2; the D gene is possibly TRBD1 (6 bases). This CDR3 contains 15 residues. CDR1 is LNHDA, CDR2 SQIVND, per germline (reference sequence). CDR3 bases: TGTACCAGTAGCACATCCTCAGACAGGAGCTATGGCTACACCTTC. It is translated as CTSSTSSDRSYGYTF.

In its sample, this clone was seen a few times. The rearrangement uses TRBV28 and TRBJ2-2; TRBD1 might be the D (6 bases). This CDR3 contains 15 residues. Germline V gene data show CDR1 as MDHEN and CDR2 as SYDVKM. Trimming left V 3 bases short and J 1 base short, with 9 bases between. CDR3 in DNA: TGTGCCAGCAGTTTGTACAGGGAGAACACCGGGGAGCTGTTTTTT. Translating it yields CASSLYRENTGELFF.

This sequence joins TRBV30 and TRBJ1-2; the match to TRBD1 covers 8 bases. There are 13 residues in the CDR3. With V trimmed by 0 bases and J by 8 bases, 5 bases remained unmatched. The germline CDR1 and CDR2 sequences are GTSNPN and SVGIG (reference sequence). The CDR3 is CAWSVQQGGGYTF. CDR3 in DNA: TGTGCCTGGAGTGTACAACAGGGGGGCGGCTACACCTTC.

This clone was observed once. The chain employs TRBV15 and TRBJ1-5, with 9 positions matching TRBD1. The germline CDR1 and CDR2 sequences are LNHNV and YYDKDF (reference sequence). V gave up 2 bases and J gave up 5 bases; unmatched junction bases: 4. CDR3 length equals 15 residues. The CDR3 here is CATSRHTGGDQPQHF. CDR3 DNA: TGTGCCACCAGCAGACATACAGGGGGCGATCAGCCCCAGCATTTT. Variable domain in full (rest from reference TRBV15 and TRBJ1-5): DAMVIQNPRYQVTQFGKPVTLSCSQTLNHNVMYWYQQKSSQAPKLLFHYYDKDFNNEADTPDNFQSRRPNTSFCFLDIRSPGLGDTAMYLCATSRHTGGDQPQHFGDGTRLSIL.

This chain links TRBV28 with TRBJ1-1; D is ambiguous. Trimming took 5 bases from V and 5 from J, leaving 15 bases between them. Germline V CDR1 and CDR2: MDHEN, SYDVKM. This CDR3 is 14 amino acids long. CDR3 residues: CASSPLRVLTEAFF. The CDR3 DNA follows: TGTGCCAGCAGTCCATTACGGGTCTTGACTGAAGCTTTCTTT.

The V and J genes are TRBV7-6 and TRBJ1-5; 10 nucleotides align to TRBD1. The CDR3 runs to 15 residues. After removal of 5 bases from V and 7 bases from J, the junction contained 8 bases not matched to a gene. Germline V lookup: CDR1 SGHVS, CDR2 FNYEAQ. The CDR3 nucleotides read TGTGCCAGCAGCCTCCAGACAGGGGGCGGGCAGCCCCAGCATTTT. Translation: CASSLQTGGGQPQHF.

The chain is built from TRBV5-5 and TRBJ1-2; perhaps TRBD1 as D (6 bases). Germline assignment: CDR1 SGHKS and CDR2 YYEKEE (reference sequence). The CDR3 is made up of 14 amino acids. Trimming removed 6 bases from V and 3 bases from J, with 15 bases in between. CDR3 nucleotide sequence: TGTGCCAGCACCTACCGACGACAGGACTATGGCTACACCTTC. Its translation: CASTYRRQDYGYTF.

The CDR3 region has the DNA TGTGCCAGCAGCCGACCGGGACTAGCGGGAGGGAGCTCCTACAATGAGCAGTTCTTC. Its protein product is CASSRPGLAGGSSYNEQFF. The chain links TRBV7-2 to TRBJ2-1; 16 bases align to TRBD2. This CDR3 comprises 19 residues. V lost 5 bases and J lost 0; bases outside the gene matches: 7. The V gene's germline CDR1 is SGHTA and CDR2 FQGNSA. Looking up the rest from reference TRBV7-2 and TRBJ2-1 gives the full variable domain: GAGVSQSPSNKVTEKGKDVELRCDPISGHTALYWYRQSLGQGLEFLIYFQGNSAPDKSGLPSDRFSAERTGGSVSTLTIQRTQQEDSAVYLCASSRPGLAGGSSYNEQFFGPGTRLTVL.

This chain connects TRBV9 to TRBJ2-1, with 9 nucleotides matching TRBD2. The CDR3 sequence is 16 residues long. Looked up from germline, CDR1 is SGDLS and CDR2 is YYNGEE. V shed 4 bases and J 4 bases; nucleotides not matched to a gene: 9. The CDR3 coding sequence is TGTGCCAGCAGCCCAGCCCTAGCGGGATTGTACAATGAGCAGTTCTTC. It yields the protein CASSPALAGLYNEQFF.

The chain links TRBV21-1 to TRBJ2-5; the D call of TRBD2 is as the table states it, not checked on the DNA. Gene TRBJ2-7 matches the end of the DNA better, so the J call may be wrong. TRBV21-1 has pseudogene status. This CDR3 has 17 amino acids. This CDR3 reads CASSNPFGSASSYEQYF. The CDR3 DNA follows: TGTGCCAGCAGCAATCCCTTTGGTAGCGCTAGCTCCTACGAGCAGTACTTC.

To note about this clone: This CDR3 is also generated by other DNA sequences in the sample. The CDR3 bases are TGTGCCAGCAGTTACCCGGGGGACGGGAACACTGAAGCTTTCTTT. Translating gives CASSYPGDGNTEAFF. The chain has TRBV28 and TRBJ1-1; D possibly corresponds to TRBD1 (5 bases). This CDR3 is 15 amino acids long. Germline V gene lookup returns CDR1 MDHEN and CDR2 SYDVKM. V was clipped by 4 bases and J by 1 base, with 13 bases between them. The full variable domain, completed using reference TRBV28 and TRBJ1-1, is DVKVTQSSRYLVKRTGEKVFLECVQDMDHENMFWYRQDPGLGLRLIYFSYDVKMKEKGDIPEGYSVSREKKERFSLILESASTNQTSMYLCASSYPGDGNTEAFFGQGTRLTVV.

There are a few counts of this clone. The CDR3 region is CASSSRQGGQPQHF. The CDR3 region has the DNA TGTGCCAGCAGTAGTCGGCAGGGCGGTCAGCCCCAGCATTTT. The chain links TRBV6-5 to TRBJ1-5; a possible D gene is TRBD1 (5 bases). Germline-derived CDR1 and CDR2 are MNHEY and SVGAGI. This CDR3 is 14 amino acids long. Trimming stripped 5 bases from V and 6 bases from J, with 14 bases between.

The chain has TRBV10-3 and TRBJ2-3; 11 bases fit TRBD2. The CDR3 contains 18 residues. Germline-derived CDR1 and CDR2 are ENHRY and SYGVKD. V was pared by 3 bases and J by 3 bases, with 11 bases of the junction left unmatched. The CDR3 loop is CAISDGSGRAGGTDTQYF. CDR3 sequence (DNA): TGTGCCATCAGTGATGGTAGCGGGAGGGCCGGGGGAACAGATACGCAGTATTTT.

The rearrangement links TRBV4-3 to TRBJ2-1; 11 bases align to TRBD2. Trimming at V came to 4 bases and at J to 8 bases, leaving 4 bases not matched to a gene. Germline V CDR1 and CDR2: LGHNA, YSLEER. The CDR3 is made up of 14 amino acids. CDR3 loop: CASSLASGRYEQFF. CDR3 coding DNA: TGCGCCAGCAGCCTGGCTAGCGGGAGGTATGAGCAGTTCTTC.

This clone has only a few counts. The rearrangement uses TRBV6-1 and TRBJ2-7, with D perhaps TRBD2 (6 bases). Between the trimmed V and J ends, which lost 8 bases and 3 bases, there was a span of 14 bases. The CDR3 is 13 amino acids. Germline CDR1 reads MNHNS; CDR2 reads SASEGT. In DNA, the CDR3 is TGTGCCAGCGGAGGCCAGGGACTCTACGAGCAGTACTTC. Its protein product is CASGGQGLYEQYF.

V and J are TRBV10-3 and TRBJ2-1; D might be TRBD2 (6 bases). V was cut by 8 bases and J by 8 bases, with 16 bases left in between. The CDR3 consists of 13 residues. CDR1 and CDR2 (germline): ENHRY, SYGVKD. This CDR3 reads CAISLTRDDEQFF. The DNA of the CDR3 is TGTGCCATCTCCTTGACTAGGGACGATGAGCAGTTCTTC.

This clone was seen a handful of times. The rearrangement uses TRBV6-5 and TRBJ2-7, with TRBD1 matching 9 bases. The V and J ends lost 4 bases and 7 bases, in that order; junction bases with no gene match: 11. Per germline, CDR1 MNHEY and CDR2 SVGAGI. The CDR3 extends over 15 amino acids. The CDR3 region has the DNA TGTGCCAGCAGTTCTGGGACAGGGACCCTTCAGGAGCAGTACTTC. Its translation is CASSSGTGTLQEQYF.

The chain links TRBV5-8 to TRBJ2-1; 9 bases match TRBD1. Germline CDR1 is SGHTS and CDR2 is YDEGEE. CDR3 length: 15 amino acids. J gave up 9 bases and V 4 bases, and 11 bases lay outside the gene matches. The CDR3 spells CASSLTPTGGSEQFF. CDR3 DNA sequence: TGTGCCAGCAGCCTGACCCCGACAGGGGGAAGTGAGCAGTTCTTC.

This clone has only a few counts. The CDR3, as DNA: TGTGCCAGCTCACCGGCTTCGGGGGTTAATGAAAAACTGTTTTTT. It is translated as CASSPASGVNEKLFF. V and J are TRBV18 and TRBJ1-4; possibly TRBD1 for D (5 bases). Per the germline V gene, CDR1 is KGHSH and CDR2 is LQKENI. This CDR3 region has 15 residues. V was shortened by 3 bases and J by 4 bases, with 12 bases between the two germline ends.

The CDR3, as DNA: TGTGCCAGCAGCAACCTTAGCGGGAGAATCGCCGAGCAGTACTTC. It is translated as CASSNLSGRIAEQYF. This chain uses TRBV28 with TRBJ2-7, with TRBD2 matching 9 bases. This CDR3 comprises 15 residues. Losses at the gene ends were 6 bases for V and 6 bases for J; bases not matched to a gene: 12. CDR1 and CDR2 from the germline V gene are MDHEN and SYDVKM.

This chain uses TRBV30 with TRBJ2-7, with unresolved D. CDR1 is GTSNPN and CDR2 is SVGIG in the germline V gene (reference sequence). The CDR3 extends over 15 amino acids. The germline V and J ends were trimmed by 2 bases and 2 bases, with 16 bases remaining between them. Written as DNA, the CDR3 is TGTGCCTGGAGTCCATGGAGAGGCCGCCCCTACGAGCAGTACTTC. Protein sequence: CAWSPWRGRPYEQYF.

The chain has TRBV5-5 and TRBJ1-2; the D is unclear. The V and J ends lost 1 base and 4 bases respectively, with 8 bases between them. Germline V gives CDR1 SGHKS, CDR2 YYEKEE (reference sequence). The CDR3 covers 13 residues. The CDR3 spells CASSLTDSYGYTF. The DNA for the CDR3 is TGTGCCAGCAGCTTGACAGATTCCTATGGCTACACCTTC. The variable domain in full, completed from reference TRBV5-5 and TRBJ1-2, reads DAGVTQSPTHLIKTRGQQVTLRCSPISGHKSVSWYQQVLGQGPQFIFQYYEKEERGRGNFPDRFSARQFPNYSSELNVNALLLGDSALYLCASSLTDSYGYTFGSGTRLTVV.

CDR3 residues: CASKVREGSSYNEQFF. CDR3 DNA: TGTGCCAGCAAGGTGCGGGAGGGAAGCTCCTACAATGAGCAGTTCTTC. This chain connects TRBV11-2 to TRBJ2-1, with 9 nucleotides matching TRBD2. The V gene's germline CDR1 is SGHAT and CDR2 FQNNGV. The V gene end was trimmed by 7 bases and the J gene end by 0 bases; junction bases not matched to a gene: 7. The CDR3 extends over 16 amino acids.

The chain is built from TRBV29-1 and TRBJ1-1; no definite D call. From germline, CDR1 is SQVTM and CDR2 ANQGSEA. This CDR3 is built from 15 residues. Trimming removed 4 bases at V and 1 base at J, with 16 bases between. CDR3 sequence reads: CSVVTHGRENTEAFF. CDR3 nucleotide sequence: TGCAGCGTTGTCACTCACGGGAGGGAGAACACTGAAGCTTTCTTT. Complete variable domain (other parts from reference TRBV29-1 and TRBJ1-1): SAVISQKPSRDICQRGTSLTIQCQVDSQVTMMFWYRQQPGQSLTLIATANQGSEATYESGFVIDKFPISRPNLTFSTLTVSNMSPEDSSIYLCSVVTHGRENTEAFFGQGTRLTVV.

The J gene is TRBJ1-1, the V gene TRBV29-1; a weak D match, TRBD1 (6 bases). V lost 5 bases to trimming and J lost 1 base, with 14 bases between them. Germline values: CDR1 SQVTM, CDR2 ANQGSEA. CDR3 size: 14 residues. The CDR3 DNA reads TGCAGCGTTCGGGGGGGCAGAAAGAACACTGAAGCTTTCTTT. Protein sequence: CSVRGGRKNTEAFF.

This clone has a single count. This sequence joins TRBV27 and TRBJ2-1, with unresolved D. With 4 bases removed from V and 3 bases from J, the gap between germline ends came to 10 bases. Germline V CDR1 and CDR2: MNHEY, SMNVEV (reference sequence). The CDR3 has 14 residues. DNA of the CDR3: TGTGCCAGCAGTTCCGGCGGAAACTACAATGAGCAGTTCTTC. It codes for CASSSGGNYNEQFF.

The CDR3 region is CASPFHAGADTEAFF. CDR3 DNA sequence: TGTGCCAGCCCCTTTCACGCGGGGGCAGACACTGAAGCTTTCTTT. J is TRBJ1-1 and V is TRBV6-1; a possible D gene is TRBD1 (6 bases). Per germline, CDR1 MNHNS and CDR2 SASEGT. The CDR3 spans 15 residues. The ends were cut back, 8 bases at V and 3 bases at J, with 19 bases in the middle.

This chain joins TRBV27 and TRBJ1-2; 8 bases are a match to TRBD1. V shed 6 bases, J shed 1 base, and the junction held 4 bases outside the gene matches. Germline loops: CDR1 MNHEY, CDR2 SMNVEV (reference sequence). The CDR3 has 14 residues. CDR3 DNA sequence: TGTGCCAGCAGCAGGACAGGGAATAACTATGGCTACACCTTC. Amino acid sequence: CASSRTGNNYGYTF.

The gene calls are TRBV5-4 and TRBJ2-3, with 11 bases matching TRBD1. From germline, CDR1 is SGHNT and CDR2 YYREEE (reference sequence). This CDR3 is built from 15 residues. The V gene end was trimmed by 4 bases and the J gene end by 1 base; junction bases not matched to a gene: 2. The CDR3 sequence: CASSPDRGRTDTQYF. CDR3 sequence (DNA): TGTGCCAGCAGCCCGGACAGGGGGCGCACAGATACGCAGTATTTT. The full variable domain, in which reference TRBV5-4 and TRBJ2-3 provide the parts outside the CDR3, is ETGVTQSPTHLIKTRGQQVTLRCSSQSGHNTVSWYQQALGQGPQFIFQYYREEENGRGNFPPRFSGLQFPNYSSELNVNALELDDSALYLCASSPDRGRTDTQYFGPGTRLTVL.

V and J are TRBV21-1 and TRBJ2-1; the D call TRBD2 from the table was never checked on the DNA. TRBV21-1 is designated a pseudogene. The CDR3 sequence is 16 residues long. For the CDR3, the DNA is TGTGCCAGCTTCCTTTTAGCGGGCAGCACATACAATGAGCAGTTCTTC. This translates into CASFLLAGSTYNEQFF.